These 22 T cell receptor beta chains share one sample of origin, sequenced in a study of cytomegalovirus exposure and HLA in healthy donors. The PCR had 60 Vbeta and 13 Jbeta primers. Using immunoSEQ multiplex PCR, the repertoire was profiled, and TCRdb retains in-frame clones only, with some absent. Of under 130,000 clones detected, roughly two thirds appear once; the ten largest clones hold roughly 3.2%. Sequencing used PBMCs. The receptors derive from a man aged 30-40 years in good health and CMV-seronegative.

This clone was counted a few times. The chain carries TRBV29-1 and TRBJ2-5; possibly TRBD2 for D (7 bases). V was cut by 6 bases and J by 5 bases, with 13 bases left in between. The CDR3 is made up of 12 amino acids. Germline CDR1 reads SQVTM; CDR2 reads ANQGSEA. This CDR3 reads CSVGEGGETQYF. The CDR3 DNA sequence: TGCAGCGTGGGAGAGGGGGGGGAGACCCAGTACTTC.

CDR3 in DNA: TGTGCCAGCAGCCCCGACAGAGAAAAACTGTTTTTT. This codes for CASSPDREKLFF. The rearrangement joins TRBV4-2 to TRBJ1-4; maybe TRBD1 (5 bases). Germline V gene data show CDR1 as LGHNA and CDR2 as YNFKEQ. This CDR3 region has 12 residues. Between the trimmed V and J ends, which lost 4 bases and 8 bases, there was a span of 8 bases.

The chain joins TRBV27 to TRBJ2-5, with TRBD1 matching over 9 bases. Gene TRBJ2-7 matches the end of the DNA better, so the J call may be wrong. CDR1 MNHEY and CDR2 SMNVEV come from the germline V gene (reference sequence). This CDR3 has 14 amino acids. The CDR3 is CASKLGTGNYEQYF. In DNA form, the CDR3 reads TGTGCCAGCAAATTGGGGACAGGGAACTACGAGCAGTACTTC.

The chain uses TRBV5-4 and TRBJ2-3, with a weak D call TRBD2 (6 bases). Trimming cost V 7 bases and J 2 bases, with 23 bases left between them. Germline V gene sequence: CDR1 SGHNT, CDR2 YYREEE (reference sequence). This CDR3 contains 17 residues. This CDR3 is CASQTWRVDTDTDTQYF. CDR3 coding DNA: TGTGCCAGCCAAACCTGGAGGGTGGACACAGACACAGATACGCAGTATTTT.

The J gene is TRBJ2-5, the V gene TRBV29-1; possible D gene TRBD2, 5 bases. The germline V gene has CDR1 SQVTM and CDR2 ANQGSEA. There are 12 residues in the CDR3. Between the trimmed V and J ends, which lost 4 bases and 7 bases, there was a span of 13 bases. This CDR3 is CSVGHIARTQYF. The CDR3 region has the DNA TGCAGCGTTGGACACATAGCGCGGACCCAGTACTTC.

The chain is built from TRBV11-1 and TRBJ2-3; perhaps TRBD1 as D (6 bases). Germline V CDR1 and CDR2: SGHAT, FQDESV (reference sequence). The V gene lost 1 base and the J gene lost 8 bases, with 7 bases spanning the gap. The CDR3 consists of 12 residues. CDR3 in amino acids: CASSLEGGTQYF. The CDR3 DNA is TGTGCCAGCAGCTTAGAAGGGGGTACGCAGTATTTT. Combining the CDR3 with reference TRBV11-1 and TRBJ2-3 gives the whole variable domain EAEVAQSPRYKITEKSQAVAFWCDPISGHATLYWYRQILGQGPELLVQFQDESVVDDSQLPKDRFSAERLKGVDSTLKIQPAELGDSAMYLCASSLEGGTQYFGPGTRLTVL.

This clone was observed a few times. The CDR3 DNA is TGTGCCAGCAGTCTAGTTGGGGCCAACGTCCTGACTTTC. Its translation: CASSLVGANVLTF. The chain recombines TRBV27 with TRBJ2-6, with unresolved D. The CDR3 contains 13 residues. The germline V gene encodes CDR1 MNHEY and CDR2 SMNVEV (reference sequence). V lost 5 bases and J lost 3, with 5 bases in between.

This sequence joins TRBV7-2 and TRBJ1-6, with D tentatively TRBD1 (6 bases). With 1 base removed from V and 5 bases from J, the gap between germline ends came to 9 bases. Per the germline V gene, CDR1 is SGHTA and CDR2 is FQGNSA. This CDR3 comprises 15 residues. The CDR3 DNA is TGTGCCAGCAGCTTAGAAGCAGGGGATAATTCACCCCTCCACTTT. Its protein product is CASSLEAGDNSPLHF.

The chain combines TRBV29-1 with TRBJ2-7; D unclear. Germline V gene data show CDR1 as SQVTM and CDR2 as ANQGSEA. The CDR3 runs to 12 residues. V lost 3 bases to trimming and J lost 1 base, with 7 bases between them. CDR3 sequence reads: CSVEGRSYEQYF. DNA for the CDR3: TGCAGCGTTGAGGGCAGATCCTACGAGCAGTACTTC.

This clone was detected only once. The chain is built from TRBV6-6 and TRBJ1-2; 7 bases line up with TRBD1. The CDR3 has 15 residues. Germline loops: CDR1 MNHNY, CDR2 SVGAGI (reference sequence). Losses at the gene ends were 6 bases for V and 8 bases for J; bases not matched to a gene: 15. The DNA of the CDR3 is TGTGCCAGCAGCCGGGGACAGCTCCCCCGGAGGGGCTACACCTTC. It encodes CASSRGQLPRRGYTF.

The chain links TRBV5-4 to TRBJ1-1; D remains ambiguous. The germline V gene encodes CDR1 SGHNT and CDR2 YYREEE (reference sequence). The CDR3 extends over 15 amino acids. Trimming took off 0 bases at V and 2 bases at J, with 11 bases between the two ends. As DNA, the CDR3 is TGTGCCAGCAGCTTGGATGGCAGAAGTAACACTGAAGCTTTCTTT. It encodes CASSLDGRSNTEAFF.

V is TRBV5-6 and J is TRBJ1-4; D is unclear. Germline CDR1 SGHDT, CDR2 YYEEEE. V was cut by 0 bases and J by 1 base, with 7 bases left in between. The CDR3 totals 15 residues. The CDR3 protein is CASSLDGGTNEKLFF. CDR3 bases: TGTGCCAGCAGCTTGGACGGTGGAACTAATGAAAAACTGTTTTTT.

The table lists this clone with a few counts. The chain is built from TRBV7-2 and TRBJ1-6; tentative D call: TRBD1 (6 bases). V was cut by 5 bases and J by 7 bases, with 18 bases left in between. Germline V gene lookup returns CDR1 SGHTA and CDR2 FQGNSA. The CDR3 consists of 16 residues. The CDR3 here is CASSPFSGTNNSPLHF. DNA of the CDR3: TGTGCCAGCAGCCCTTTTTCCGGGACAAACAATTCACCCCTCCACTTT.

The chain carries TRBV19 and TRBJ2-7; TRBD1 matches at 8 bases. Germline CDR1 and CDR2: LNHDA and SQIVND (reference sequence). This CDR3 has 15 amino acids. The V gene end was trimmed by 3 bases and the J gene end by 2 bases; junction bases not matched to a gene: 6. CDR3 sequence reads: CASSIGTGAPYEQYF. CDR3 bases: TGTGCCAGTAGTATCGGGACAGGCGCCCCCTACGAGCAGTACTTC.

A single count supports this clone. Written as DNA, the CDR3 is TGTGCCAGCAGCTCCGCCACTCAGAGGGAGGACGAGCAGTACTTC. This sequence encodes CASSSATQREDEQYF. The chain is built from TRBV9 and TRBJ2-7; maybe TRBD2 (6 bases). The ends were cut back, 4 bases at V and 5 bases at J, with 19 bases in the middle. The CDR3 covers 15 residues. Germline values: CDR1 SGDLS, CDR2 YYNGEE.

The chain joins TRBV5-8 to TRBJ2-5, with D perhaps TRBD1 (7 bases). The DNA matches TRBJ2-7 better at its end, which makes the J call doubtful. This CDR3 has 13 amino acids. CDR1 and CDR2 from the germline V gene are SGHTS and YDEGEE. The CDR3 loop reads CASSFYRGGEQYF. The DNA for the CDR3 is TGTGCCAGCAGCTTTTACAGGGGAGGCGAGCAGTACTTC.

The rearrangement links TRBV5-6 to TRBJ2-7; no clear D gene. CDR1 and CDR2 from the germline V gene are SGHDT and YYEEEE. V shed 1 base and J shed 2 bases, with 7 bases lying between them. The CDR3 consists of 13 residues. The CDR3 DNA sequence: TGTGCCAGCAGCTTGCAGGTTACCTACGAGCAGTACTTC. It translates to CASSLQVTYEQYF.

Only a few counts were recorded for this clone. The rearrangement joins TRBV5-1 to TRBJ2-1, with 11 bases that match TRBD2. V shed 2 bases and J 7 bases; nucleotides not matched to a gene: 5. Per germline, CDR1 SGHRS and CDR2 YFSETQ. The CDR3 has 15 residues. The CDR3 region has the DNA TGCGCCAGCAGCTTACTAGCGGGGGAGACTAATGAGCAGTTCTTC. This codes for CASSLLAGETNEQFF.

The chain combines TRBV5-5 with TRBJ1-4; 9 bases are shared with TRBD1. There are 14 residues in the CDR3. After removal of 3 bases from V and 4 bases from J, the junction contained 1 base not matched to a gene. From germline, CDR1 is SGHKS and CDR2 YYEKEE (reference sequence). Here the CDR3 reads CASSWTGDNEKLFF. The CDR3 DNA reads TGTGCCAGCAGCTGGACAGGGGATAATGAAAAACTGTTTTTT. The variable domain in full, with the rest retrieved from reference TRBV5-5 and TRBJ1-4, is DAGVTQSPTHLIKTRGQQVTLRCSPISGHKSVSWYQQVLGQGPQFIFQYYEKEERGRGNFPDRFSARQFPNYSSELNVNALLLGDSALYLCASSWTGDNEKLFFGSGTQLSVL.

This rearrangement joins TRBV5-1 to TRBJ2-5; 7 bases agree with TRBD1. The junction had 3 bases not matched to a gene; V was cut back by 2 bases and J by 5 bases. Germline V CDR1 and CDR2: SGHRS, YFSETQ. The CDR3 is 13 amino acids. The CDR3 DNA is TGCGCCAGCAGCTTCAGGGGGTCGGAGACCCAGTACTTC. Residues: CASSFRGSETQYF.

This clone was detected a few times. This chain links TRBV19 with TRBJ1-1; D gene ambiguous. CDR3 length: 14 residues. Between the trimmed V and J ends, which lost 6 bases and 0 bases, there was a span of 11 bases. The germline V gene encodes CDR1 LNHDA and CDR2 SQIVND (reference sequence). DNA for the CDR3: TGTGCCAGTAGAGAAGGGAGGGTGAACACTGAAGCTTTCTTT. Translated: CASREGRVNTEAFF. Based on the CDR3 plus reference TRBV19 and TRBJ1-1, the full variable domain is DGGITQSPKYLFRKEGQNVTLSCEQNLNHDAMYWYRQDPGQGLRLIYYSQIVNDFQKGDIAEGYSVSREKKESFPLTVTSAQKNPTAFYLCASREGRVNTEAFFGQGTRLTVV.

This clone showed up just a few times. The V gene is TRBV7-2, the J gene TRBJ2-1; D may be TRBD2 (5 bases). The length of the CDR3 is 18 residues. V shed 2 bases and J shed 4 bases, with 21 bases lying between them. Per the germline V gene, CDR1 is SGHTA and CDR2 is FQGNSA. CDR3 protein: CASSLKISGPRQYNEQFF. CDR3 DNA: TGTGCCAGCAGCTTAAAAATAAGCGGACCTAGGCAGTACAATGAGCAGTTCTTC.